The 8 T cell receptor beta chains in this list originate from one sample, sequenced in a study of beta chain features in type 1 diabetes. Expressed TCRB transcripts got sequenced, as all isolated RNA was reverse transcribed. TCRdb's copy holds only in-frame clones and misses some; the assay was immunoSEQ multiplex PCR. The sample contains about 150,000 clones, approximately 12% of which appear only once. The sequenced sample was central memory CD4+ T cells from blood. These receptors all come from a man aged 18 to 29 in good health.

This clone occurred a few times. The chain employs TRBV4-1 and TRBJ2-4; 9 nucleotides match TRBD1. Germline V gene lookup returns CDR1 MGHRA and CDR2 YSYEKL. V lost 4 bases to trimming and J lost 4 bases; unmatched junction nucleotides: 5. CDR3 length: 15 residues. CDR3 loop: CASSPMGQGKNIQYF. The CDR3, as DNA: TGCGCCAGCAGCCCCATGGGACAGGGAAAAAACATTCAGTACTTC.

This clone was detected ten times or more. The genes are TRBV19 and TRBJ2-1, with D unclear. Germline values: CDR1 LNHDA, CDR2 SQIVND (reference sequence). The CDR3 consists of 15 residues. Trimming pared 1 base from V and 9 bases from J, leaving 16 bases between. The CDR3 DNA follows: TGTGCCAGTAGTATAGGGGCAATACAATCCGTTGAGCAGTTCTTC. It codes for CASSIGAIQSVEQFF.

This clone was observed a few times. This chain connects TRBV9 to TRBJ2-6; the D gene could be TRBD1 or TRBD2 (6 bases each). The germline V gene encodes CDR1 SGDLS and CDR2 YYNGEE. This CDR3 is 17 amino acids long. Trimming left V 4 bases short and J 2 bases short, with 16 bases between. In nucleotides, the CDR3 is TGTGCCAGCAGCCTCACCCCGGGGGCCGCTGGGGCCAACGTCCTGACTTTC. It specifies CASSLTPGAAGANVLTF.

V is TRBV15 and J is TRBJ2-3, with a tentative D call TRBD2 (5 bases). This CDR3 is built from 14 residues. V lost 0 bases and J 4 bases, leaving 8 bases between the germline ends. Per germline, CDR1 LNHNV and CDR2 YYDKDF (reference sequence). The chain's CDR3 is CATSRDKGADTQYF. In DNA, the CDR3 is TGTGCCACCAGCAGAGACAAGGGAGCAGATACGCAGTATTTT.

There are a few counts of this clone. The CDR3 DNA reads as TGTGCCAGCAGTTATGGCATTCAGTACTTC. Translation gives CASSYGIQYF. The V gene is TRBV6-6, the J gene TRBJ2-4, with unresolved D. The germline V gene has CDR1 MNHNY and CDR2 SVGAGI (reference sequence). The V gene lost 3 bases and the J gene lost 9 bases, with 3 bases spanning the gap. The CDR3 runs 10 residues.

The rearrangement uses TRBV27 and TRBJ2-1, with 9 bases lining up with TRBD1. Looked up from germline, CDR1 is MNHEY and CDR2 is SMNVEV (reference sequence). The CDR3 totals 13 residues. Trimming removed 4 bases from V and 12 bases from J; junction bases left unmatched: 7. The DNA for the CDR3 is TGTGCCAGCAGTTGGGACAGGGTCCAAGTGCAGTTCTTC. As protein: CASSWDRVQVQFF.

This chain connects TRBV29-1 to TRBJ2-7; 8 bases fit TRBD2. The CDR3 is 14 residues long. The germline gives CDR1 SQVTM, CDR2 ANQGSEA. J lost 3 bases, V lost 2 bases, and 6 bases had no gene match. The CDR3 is CSVERAGDNYEQYF. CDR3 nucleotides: TGCAGCGTTGAACGAGCGGGAGATAACTACGAGCAGTACTTC.

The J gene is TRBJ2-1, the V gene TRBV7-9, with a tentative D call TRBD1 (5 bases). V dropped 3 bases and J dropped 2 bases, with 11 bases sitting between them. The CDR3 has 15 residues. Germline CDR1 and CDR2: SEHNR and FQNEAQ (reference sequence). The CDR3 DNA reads TGTGCCAGCAGCTTCAGTCAGGGAACCTACAATGAGCAGTTCTTC. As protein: CASSFSQGTYNEQFF.